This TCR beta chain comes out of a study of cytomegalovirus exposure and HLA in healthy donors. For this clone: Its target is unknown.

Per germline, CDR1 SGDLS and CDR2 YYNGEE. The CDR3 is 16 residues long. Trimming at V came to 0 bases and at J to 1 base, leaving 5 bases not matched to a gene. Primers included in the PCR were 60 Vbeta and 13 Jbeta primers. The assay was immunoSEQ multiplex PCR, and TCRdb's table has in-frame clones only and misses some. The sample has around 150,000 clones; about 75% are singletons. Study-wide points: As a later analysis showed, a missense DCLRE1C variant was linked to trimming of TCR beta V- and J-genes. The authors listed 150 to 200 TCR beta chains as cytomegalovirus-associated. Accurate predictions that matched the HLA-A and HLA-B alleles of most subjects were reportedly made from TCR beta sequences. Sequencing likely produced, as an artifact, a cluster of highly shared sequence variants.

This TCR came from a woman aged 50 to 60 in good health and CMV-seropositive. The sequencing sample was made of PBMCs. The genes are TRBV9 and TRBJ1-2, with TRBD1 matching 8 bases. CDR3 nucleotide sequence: TGTGCCAGCAGCGTAGGCCCGGACAGGGATAACTATGGCTACACCTTC. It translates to CASSVGPDRDNYGYTF.